This T cell receptor beta chain was captured in a study of blood T cell repertoires in COVID-19. Study summary: COVID-19 samples from acute and convalescent phases originated in the United States, Italy and Spain.

The CDR3 consists of 16 residues. The V gene's germline CDR1 is SGHRS and CDR2 YFSETQ. V was trimmed by 0 bases and J by 0 bases, leaving 9 bases between them. Authors' analysis steps: Amplification of reference gene primers was used by the study to estimate nucleated cell counts. Profiled with immunoSEQ multiplex PCR; TCRdb holds only in-frame clones, not every one. That table gives V, J and clone size, and the DNA gave D and trimming. This table has 300,000 to 450,000 clones, 85% appearing once. The rearrangement links TRBV5-1 to TRBJ2-2; D unclear. The sequenced material came from peripheral blood. The sequence was collected from a woman aged 18-29 years with acute or convalescent COVID-19. The DNA for the CDR3 is TGCGCCAGCAGCTTGGGCCAGTTTACGAACACCGGGGAGCTGTTTTTT. Its translation: CASSLGQFTNTGELFF.